The 18 T cell receptor beta chains listed next were all sequenced from one sample in a study of blood T cell repertoires in COVID-19 (dated by TCRdb to 2020 to 2021). Libraries were made using the immunoSEQ multiplex PCR assay. The table was pulled from immuneACCESS by TCRdb, which kept in-frame rearrangements only. Such tables lose some clones; where checked, under half of the loss comes from unresolved V genes, and the rest has no known cause. The sample table contains 150,000 to 200,000 clones; only one count was recorded for approximately 90% of them. Under 6% of the sample is taken by the ten largest. The sample was peripheral blood. The source of these receptors is a human donor in a cohort sampled during active COVID-19.

V usage is TRBV6-5 and J usage is TRBJ1-1, with D unresolved. The CDR3 extends over 15 amino acids. Germline CDR1 and CDR2: MNHEY and SVGAGI. V was pared by 4 bases and J by 1 base, with 13 bases between. The CDR3, as DNA: TGTGCCAGCAGTTTGTCGAGTAGACAGAACACTGAAGCTTTCTTT. Translated, it gives CASSLSSRQNTEAFF.

This chain links TRBV9 with TRBJ1-1, with TRBD1 matching 7 bases. From germline, CDR1 is SGDLS and CDR2 YYNGEE. The CDR3 loop spans 15 amino acids. The V gene end was trimmed by 3 bases and the J gene end by 0 bases; junction bases not matched to a gene: 5. The CDR3 DNA reads TGTGCCAGCAGCGGGGACAGTTTAATGAACACTGAAGCTTTCTTT. Residues: CASSGDSLMNTEAFF.

The chain couples TRBV5-1 to TRBJ1-2; D may be TRBD1 (6 bases). Germline V gives CDR1 SGHRS, CDR2 YFSETQ. V gave up 2 bases and J gave up 6 bases, with 14 bases separating them. CDR3 length: 14 amino acids. CDR3 bases: TGCGCCAGCAGCTTCCAGACAGGAGGTGATGGCTACACCTTC. Residues: CASSFQTGGDGYTF. Using reference TRBV5-1 and TRBJ1-2 for the parts outside the CDR3, the full variable domain is KAGVTQTPRYLIKTRGQQVTLSCSPISGHRSVSWYQQTPGQGLQFLFEYFSETQRNKGNFPGRFSGRQFSNSRSEMNVSTLELGDSALYLCASSFQTGGDGYTFGSGTRLTVV.

This chain joins TRBV6-5 and TRBJ1-2; 8 nucleotides agree with TRBD1. Unmatched junction bases numbered 8, after V lost 3 bases and J lost 8 bases. The CDR3 length is 14 residues. Germline V gives CDR1 MNHEY, CDR2 SVGAGI. CDR3 protein: CASSYGQGARGYTF. As DNA, the CDR3 is TGTGCCAGCAGTTATGGCCAGGGGGCAAGAGGCTACACCTTC.

The chain recombines TRBV29-1 with TRBJ1-2; 9 bases line up with TRBD1. CDR3 length: 13 residues. Germline values: CDR1 SQVTM, CDR2 ANQGSEA. Losses at the gene ends were 5 bases for V and 3 bases for J; bases not matched to a gene: 4. The CDR3 DNA reads TGCAGCGTTCCCGGGACAGGGTACTATGGCTACACCTTC. Translated: CSVPGTGYYGYTF.

The chain uses TRBV7-2 and TRBJ2-3; D might be TRBD2 (5 bases). Per the germline V gene, CDR1 is SGHTA and CDR2 is FQGNSA. V was clipped by 2 bases and J by 3 bases, with 12 bases between them. This CDR3 spans 15 amino acids. This CDR3 reads CASSLLASRTDTQYF. CDR3 bases: TGTGCCAGCAGCTTATTGGCTAGCAGGACAGATACGCAGTATTTT. Using reference TRBV7-2 and TRBJ2-3 for the parts outside the CDR3, the full variable domain is GAGVSQSPSNKVTEKGKDVELRCDPISGHTALYWYRQSLGQGLEFLIYFQGNSAPDKSGLPSDRFSAERTGGSVSTLTIQRTQQEDSAVYLCASSLLASRTDTQYFGPGTRLTVL.

The genes are TRBV7-9 and TRBJ2-6; D unclear. Per germline, CDR1 SEHNR and CDR2 FQNEAQ (reference sequence). Trimming took 4 bases from V and 4 from J, leaving 14 bases between them. The CDR3 runs to 16 residues. Here the CDR3 reads CASSYIPDTGANVLTF. CDR3 bases: TGTGCCAGCAGCTATATTCCAGACACAGGGGCCAACGTCCTGACTTTC. Full variable domain (missing parts from reference TRBV7-9 and TRBJ2-6): DTGVSQNPRHKITKRGQNVTFRCDPISEHNRLYWYRQTLGQGPEFLTYFQNEAQLEKSRLLSDRFSAERPKGSFSTLEIQRTEQGDSAMYLCASSYIPDTGANVLTFGAGSRLTVL.

The V gene is TRBV7-9, the J gene TRBJ1-1, with 10 bases aligning to TRBD1. Losses at the gene ends were 3 bases for V and 0 bases for J; bases not matched to a gene: 1. CDR3 length equals 15 residues. The germline V gene has CDR1 SEHNR and CDR2 FQNEAQ (reference sequence). The CDR3 spells CASSLGQGMNTEAFF. The CDR3 nucleotides are TGTGCCAGCAGCTTGGGACAGGGGATGAACACTGAAGCTTTCTTT.

This chain joins TRBV19 and TRBJ2-3; 11 nucleotides align to TRBD1. CDR3 length: 17 residues. V shed 7 bases, J shed 4 bases, and the junction held 13 bases outside the gene matches. The germline V gene encodes CDR1 LNHDA and CDR2 SQIVND (reference sequence). CDR3: CASIQGWDRGISDTQYF. CDR3 sequence (DNA): TGTGCCAGTATTCAGGGTTGGGACAGGGGGATATCAGATACGCAGTATTTT. Full variable domain (remainder filled in from reference TRBV19 and TRBJ2-3): DGGITQSPKYLFRKEGQNVTLSCEQNLNHDAMYWYRQDPGQGLRLIYYSQIVNDFQKGDIAEGYSVSREKKESFPLTVTSAQKNPTAFYLCASIQGWDRGISDTQYFGPGTRLTVL.

This rearrangement joins TRBV4-1 to TRBJ2-7, with 9 bases aligning to TRBD1. Germline V gene data show CDR1 as MGHRA and CDR2 as YSYEKL. This CDR3 contains 15 residues. After removal of 4 bases from V and 6 bases from J, the junction contained 10 bases not matched to a gene. CDR3 amino acids: CASSLGGQGVGEQYF. CDR3 DNA sequence: TGCGCCAGCAGCCTAGGGGGACAGGGCGTGGGCGAGCAGTACTTC.

V gene TRBV3-1 (or the pseudogene TRBV3-2) combines with J gene TRBJ2-2; possible D gene TRBD2, 6 bases. This CDR3 contains 14 residues. From germline, CDR1 is LGHDT and CDR2 YNNKEL (reference sequence). Between the trimmed V and J ends, which lost 6 bases and 4 bases, there was a span of 12 bases. CDR3 DNA sequence: TGTGCCAGCAGGGGGCTAGCGCGCACCGGGGAGCTGTTTTTT. Translation: CASRGLARTGELFF.

The chain has TRBV2 and TRBJ1-3; tentative D call: TRBD1 (5 bases). Germline V CDR1 and CDR2: SNHLY, FYNNEI. Trimming took 6 bases from V and 2 from J, leaving 20 bases between them. This CDR3 is 17 amino acids long. The CDR3 sequence is CASRLSKGMGAGNTIYF. CDR3 nucleotide sequence: TGTGCCAGCAGACTTTCGAAGGGGATGGGTGCTGGAAACACCATATATTTT.

The gene calls are TRBV28 and TRBJ1-6; no clear D. The ends were cut back, 3 bases at V and 10 bases at J, with 13 bases in the middle. This CDR3 is 14 amino acids long. CDR1 and CDR2 (germline): MDHEN, SYDVKM. The CDR3 protein is CASSFPEPISPLHF. CDR3 DNA: TGTGCCAGCAGTTTCCCCGAACCTATCTCACCCCTCCACTTT.

V is TRBV7-9 and J is TRBJ1-4, with D uncertain. This CDR3 is 18 amino acids long. Germline CDR1 SEHNR, CDR2 FQNEAQ (reference sequence). V lost 1 base and J lost 0, with 15 bases in between. CDR3 region: CASSLGDGALATNEKLFF. DNA of the CDR3: TGTGCCAGCAGCTTAGGAGACGGAGCCCTTGCAACTAATGAAAAACTGTTTTTT. Looking up the rest from reference TRBV7-9 and TRBJ1-4 gives the full variable domain: DTGVSQNPRHKITKRGQNVTFRCDPISEHNRLYWYRQTLGQGPEFLTYFQNEAQLEKSRLLSDRFSAERPKGSFSTLEIQRTEQGDSAMYLCASSLGDGALATNEKLFFGSGTQLSVL.

This sequence joins TRBV6-6 and TRBJ2-7; D perhaps matches TRBD1 (6 bases). The CDR3 covers 14 residues. The germline V gene has CDR1 MNHNY and CDR2 SVGAGI (reference sequence). Trimming removed 2 bases from V and 2 bases from J, with 10 bases in between. The CDR3 region has the DNA TGTGCCAGCAGTTACCAGGGGTCAACCTACGAGCAGTACTTC. This sequence encodes CASSYQGSTYEQYF.

The CDR3: CARTGPGGSNTEAFF. The CDR3, as DNA: TGTGCCAGGACAGGTCCCGGGGGGTCGAACACTGAAGCTTTCTTT. The chain employs TRBV2 and TRBJ1-1; TRBD1 might be the D (6 bases). Germline CDR1 SNHLY, CDR2 FYNNEI. The CDR3 is made up of 15 amino acids. V was shortened by 9 bases and J by 1 base, with 18 bases between the two germline ends.

The chain joins TRBV5-4 to TRBJ2-7, with TRBD1 as a possible D gene (5 bases). CDR1 is SGHNT and CDR2 is YYREEE in the germline V gene (reference sequence). The CDR3 is 13 residues long. With 2 bases removed from V and 3 bases from J, the gap between germline ends came to 9 bases. The CDR3: CASSFGQFYEQYF. The CDR3 DNA reads as TGTGCCAGCAGCTTCGGACAATTCTACGAGCAGTACTTC.

The V gene is TRBV28, the J gene TRBJ2-7; 9 bases line up with TRBD1. The CDR3 has 14 residues. With 7 bases clipped from V and 0 bases from J, the junction kept 4 bases outside the gene matches. CDR1 and CDR2 (germline): MDHEN, SYDVKM. The CDR3 bases are TGTGCCAGCACCACGGGACAGGGCTCCTACGAGCAGTACTTC. Translated: CASTTGQGSYEQYF.